These 20 T cell receptor beta chains came from one sample sequenced in a study of beta chain features in type 1 diabetes. Their antigen targets remain unknown. Reverse transcribing all isolated RNA meant expressed TCRB transcripts were sequenced. Produced via immunoSEQ multiplex PCR; TCRdb's table is partial and in-frame only. Of approximately 160,000 clones listed, roughly 60% are singletons. Study findings and constraints: Moderate but significant shortening of TCRB CDR3s was recorded in all four CD4+ subsets from Type 1 diabetes patients.

The sample consisted of naive CD4+ T cells from blood. These receptors came from a man under 40 with type 1 diabetes.

V and J are TRBV2 and TRBJ2-5; TRBD2 aligns across 7 bases. Germline assignment: CDR1 SNHLY and CDR2 FYNNEI. The J segment lost 4 bases and the V segment lost 3 bases, leaving 8 bases of the junction unmatched. This CDR3 comprises 15 residues. The CDR3 nucleotides are TGTGCCAGCAGTGAGCAGGCCTGGGAGGGAGAGACCCAGTACTTC. As protein: CASSEQAWEGETQYF.

The chain recombines TRBV2 with TRBJ2-7; D is perhaps TRBD1 (6 bases). The germline V gene has CDR1 SNHLY and CDR2 FYNNEI. This CDR3 comprises 11 residues. Trimming took off 11 bases at V and 4 bases at J, with 12 bases between the two ends. The CDR3 loop is CAGEQGYEQYF. The CDR3 DNA follows: TGTGCCGGAGAACAGGGTTACGAGCAGTACTTC.

V gene TRBV28 combines with J gene TRBJ2-3; tentatively, D is TRBD1 or TRBD2 (5 bases each). Germline-derived CDR1 and CDR2 are MDHEN and SYDVKM. The germline V and J ends were trimmed by 8 bases and 5 bases, with 8 bases remaining between them. The CDR3 is 11 residues long. CDR3 DNA: TGTGCCAGCTGGGGGATAGATACGCAGTATTTT. This encodes CASWGIDTQYF.

The V gene is TRBV7-2, the J gene TRBJ2-1, with 9 bases identical to TRBD2. This CDR3 is built from 15 residues. With V trimmed by 0 bases and J by 4 bases, 1 base remained unmatched. CDR1 is SGHTA, CDR2 FQGNSA, per germline. The chain's CDR3 is CASSLALAGYNEQFF. The CDR3 bases are TGTGCCAGCAGCTTAGCTCTAGCGGGGTACAATGAGCAGTTCTTC.

This clone occurred a few times. The chain recombines TRBV5-1 with TRBJ2-5; a possible D gene is TRBD1 (6 bases). Trimming removed 5 bases at V and 2 bases at J, with 13 bases between. The V gene's germline CDR1 is SGHRS and CDR2 YFSETQ. CDR3 length equals 14 residues. In DNA form, the CDR3 reads TGCGCCAGCAGGGAGGACAGCGTACAAGAGACCCAGTACTTC. This codes for CASREDSVQETQYF.

This sequence joins TRBV6-4 and TRBJ1-6, with D tentatively TRBD1 (5 bases). Germline V gives CDR1 MRHNA, CDR2 SNTAGT. The CDR3 extends over 14 amino acids. V lost 8 bases and J lost 6, with 14 bases in between. The CDR3 DNA reads TGTGCCAGCGGGGGGGAACGGTTTAATTCACCCCTCCACTTT. It yields the protein CASGGERFNSPLHF.

The table lists this clone with a few counts. The rearrangement joins TRBV30 to TRBJ1-2; TRBD1 is a possible D gene (5 bases). Germline V gene data show CDR1 as GTSNPN and CDR2 as SVGIG (reference sequence). Trimming shortened V by 6 bases and J by 4 bases, and 18 bases separated the two germline ends. The length of the CDR3 is 14 residues. CDR3: CACQNAGITYGYTF. The DNA for the CDR3 is TGTGCCTGCCAAAACGCAGGGATCACCTATGGCTACACCTTC.

This clone was seen a few times. This rearrangement joins TRBV29-1 to TRBJ1-1; D remains ambiguous. The CDR3 consists of 10 residues. V lost 5 bases and J 4 bases, leaving 5 bases between the germline ends. Germline V lookup: CDR1 SQVTM, CDR2 ANQGSEA. CDR3 sequence (DNA): TGCAGCGTTTATAGCACTGAAGCTTTCTTT. Protein sequence: CSVYSTEAFF.

V gene TRBV28 combines with J gene TRBJ2-5; 8 bases agree with TRBD1. Germline V gene data show CDR1 as MDHEN and CDR2 as SYDVKM. The CDR3 is 15 residues long. The V segment lost 3 bases and the J segment 4 bases; nucleotides outside the gene matches: 7. The CDR3 protein is CASSLAGGFLETQYF. CDR3 bases: TGTGCCAGCAGTTTGGCAGGGGGCTTCCTAGAGACCCAGTACTTC.

This clone was picked up one time. The genes are TRBV4-3 and TRBJ2-1; tentative D call: TRBD1 (6 bases). The CDR3 has 16 amino acids. Looked up from germline, CDR1 is LGHNA and CDR2 is YSLEER. Trimming cost V 0 bases and J 0 bases, with 9 bases left between them. CDR3 residues: CASSQDAQGSYNEQFF. The CDR3 coding sequence is TGCGCCAGCAGCCAAGATGCACAGGGCTCCTACAATGAGCAGTTCTTC.

This clone turned up a few times. CDR3 in DNA: TGTGCCAGCAGCTTCGCGGTGGAGTTAGGTGAGCAGTTCTTC. Translation gives CASSFAVELGEQFF. The chain recombines TRBV7-2 with TRBJ2-1; D gene uncertain. This CDR3 has 14 amino acids. The V end was cut by 3 bases, the J end by 9 bases, with 15 bases between. Germline CDR1 is SGHTA and CDR2 is FQGNSA.

Notes on this clone: Other DNA variants within this sample encode the same CDR3. The chain couples TRBV10-3 to TRBJ2-7, with 7 bases that match TRBD2. V lost 6 bases to trimming and J lost 2 bases; unmatched junction nucleotides: 7. This CDR3 contains 14 residues. The germline CDR1 and CDR2 sequences are ENHRY and SYGVKD. As DNA, the CDR3 is TGTGCCATCAGCGCGGGGACTAATCCCTACGAGCAGTACTTC. It is translated as CAISAGTNPYEQYF.

This clone was observed a single time. The chain joins TRBV7-2 to TRBJ2-4; 12 bases align to TRBD2. CDR3 length equals 16 residues. Germline values: CDR1 SGHTA, CDR2 FQGNSA. V was pared by 5 bases and J by 5 bases, with 7 bases of the junction left unmatched. CDR3 sequence reads: CASSPRLAGVQNIQYF. In DNA form, the CDR3 reads TGTGCCAGCAGCCCTAGACTAGCGGGGGTCCAAAACATTCAGTACTTC.

Note on this clone: The same CDR3 is also encoded by other DNA sequences in this sample. DNA for the CDR3: TGTGCCAGCAGCTTGGGGAATTCACCCCTCCACTTT. Amino acid sequence: CASSLGNSPLHF. The chain joins TRBV7-9 to TRBJ1-6; no clear D. Per germline, CDR1 SEHNR and CDR2 FQNEAQ (reference sequence). The CDR3 totals 12 residues. V was trimmed by 3 bases and J by 7 bases, leaving 4 bases between them.

The chain links TRBV25-1 to TRBJ2-7, with D perhaps TRBD1 (6 bases). Trimming removed 5 bases at V and 9 bases at J, with 20 bases between. This CDR3 spans 14 amino acids. The germline gives CDR1 MGHDK, CDR2 SYGVNS. This CDR3 is CASSTTGTQWRQYF. The CDR3 nucleotides are TGTGCCAGCAGTACAACAGGGACGCAATGGCGGCAGTACTTC.

The V gene is TRBV30, the J gene TRBJ1-3, with TRBD1 matching over 8 bases. The CDR3 runs to 16 residues. The ends lost 2 bases at V and 0 bases at J; junction bases unmatched: 6. Germline CDR1 GTSNPN, CDR2 SVGIG (reference sequence). The CDR3 DNA reads TGTGCCTGGAGTTCGGACAGGGTATACTCTGGAAACACCATATATTTT. Translated: CAWSSDRVYSGNTIYF.

This clone was picked up a small number of times. The chain is built from TRBV29-1 and TRBJ2-7, with TRBD1 matching 8 bases. The V gene's germline CDR1 is SQVTM and CDR2 ANQGSEA. V gave up 6 bases and J gave up 4 bases; unmatched junction bases: 8. The CDR3 is 13 amino acids. CDR3 coding DNA: TGCAGCGTCGACAGGGGATTCGGATACGAGCAGTACTTC. It yields the protein CSVDRGFGYEQYF.

This clone was seen a few times. The V gene is TRBV29-1, the J gene TRBJ2-1; no firm D call. The germline V and J ends were trimmed by 5 bases and 9 bases, with 14 bases remaining between them. The CDR3 consists of 12 residues. Germline CDR1 SQVTM, CDR2 ANQGSEA. CDR3 protein: CSVPAPNREQFF. The DNA of the CDR3 is TGCAGCGTTCCGGCCCCCAACCGTGAGCAGTTCTTC.

V gene TRBV9 combines with J gene TRBJ2-1; 9 nucleotides agree with TRBD2. The J segment lost 4 bases and the V segment lost 2 bases, leaving 7 bases of the junction unmatched. CDR1 SGDLS and CDR2 YYNGEE come from the germline V gene. The CDR3 runs to 16 residues. This CDR3 is CASSVQGTSPYNEQFF. CDR3 in DNA: TGTGCCAGCAGCGTTCAAGGGACTAGCCCGTACAATGAGCAGTTCTTC.

CDR3 in amino acids: CASSFSTGSYEQYF. The CDR3 bases are TGTGCCAGCAGCTTTTCGACGGGCTCCTACGAGCAGTACTTC. The V gene is TRBV7-9, the J gene TRBJ2-7; D not resolved. The V gene lost 3 bases and the J gene lost 0 bases, with 9 bases spanning the gap. The V gene's germline CDR1 is SEHNR and CDR2 FQNEAQ (reference sequence). CDR3 length: 14 amino acids.